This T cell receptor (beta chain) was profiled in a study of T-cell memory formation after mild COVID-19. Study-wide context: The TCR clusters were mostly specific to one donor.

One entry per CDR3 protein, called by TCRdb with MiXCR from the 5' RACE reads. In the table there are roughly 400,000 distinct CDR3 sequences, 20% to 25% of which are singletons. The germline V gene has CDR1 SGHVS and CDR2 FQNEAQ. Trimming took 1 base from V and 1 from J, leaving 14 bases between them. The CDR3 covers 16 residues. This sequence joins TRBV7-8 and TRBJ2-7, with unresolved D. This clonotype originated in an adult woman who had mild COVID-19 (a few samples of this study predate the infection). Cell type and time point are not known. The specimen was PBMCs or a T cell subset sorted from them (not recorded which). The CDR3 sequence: CASSLGTAPRSYEQYF. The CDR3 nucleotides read TGTGCCAGCAGCTTAGGTACCGCCCCCCGATCCTACGAGCAGTACTTC.